This T cell receptor (beta chain) derives from a study of blood T cell repertoires in COVID-19. Per germline, CDR1 MNHEY and CDR2 SVGEGT. This CDR3 is built from 16 residues. V lost 6 bases, J lost 9 bases, and 17 bases stayed unmatched. Profiled with immunoSEQ multiplex PCR; TCRdb holds only in-frame clones, not every one. Seen here are under 100,000 clones, around 90% observed once, and the top ten hold under 3.5%. This rearrangement joins TRBV6-2 or TRBV6-3 to TRBJ2-3; 8 bases match TRBD2. The source of this sequence is a woman between 65 and 79 years old with acute or convalescent COVID-19. Source material: peripheral blood. The CDR3 coding sequence is TGTGCCAGCAGCCCCGGGGTAGCGGGGAAGACGTGGACGCAGTATTTT. The encoded protein is CASSPGVAGKTWTQYF.